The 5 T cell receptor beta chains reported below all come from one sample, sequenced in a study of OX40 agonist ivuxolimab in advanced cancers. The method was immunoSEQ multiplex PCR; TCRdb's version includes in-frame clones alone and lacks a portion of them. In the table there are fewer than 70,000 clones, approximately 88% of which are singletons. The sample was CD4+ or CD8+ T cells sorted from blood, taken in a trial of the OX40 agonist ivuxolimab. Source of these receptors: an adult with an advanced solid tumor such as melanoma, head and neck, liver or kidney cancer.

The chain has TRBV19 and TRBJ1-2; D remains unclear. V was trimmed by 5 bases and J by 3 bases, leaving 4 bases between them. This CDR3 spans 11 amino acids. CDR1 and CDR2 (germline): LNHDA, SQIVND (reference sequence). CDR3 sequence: CASSFHYGYTF. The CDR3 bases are TGTGCCAGTAGTTTTCACTATGGCTACACCTTC.

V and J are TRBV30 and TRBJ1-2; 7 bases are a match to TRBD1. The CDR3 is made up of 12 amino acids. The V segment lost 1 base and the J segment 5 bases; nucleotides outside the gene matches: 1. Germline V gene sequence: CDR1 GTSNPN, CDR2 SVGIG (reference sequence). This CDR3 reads CAWSAGQYGYTF. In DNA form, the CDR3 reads TGTGCCTGGAGTGCGGGACAGTATGGCTACACCTTC.

The CDR3 loop reads CASSFPGSNYGYTF. The DNA for the CDR3 is TGTGCCAGCAGTTTTCCAGGGAGTAACTATGGCTACACCTTC. The gene calls are TRBV28 and TRBJ1-2; D may be TRBD1 (5 bases). Trimming cost V 3 bases and J 1 base, with 9 bases left between them. The length of the CDR3 is 14 residues. Germline V CDR1 and CDR2: MDHEN, SYDVKM.

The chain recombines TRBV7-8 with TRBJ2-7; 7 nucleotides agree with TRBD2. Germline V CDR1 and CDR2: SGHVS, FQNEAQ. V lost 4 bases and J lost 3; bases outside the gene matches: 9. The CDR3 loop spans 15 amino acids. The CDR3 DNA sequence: TGTGCCAGCAGCTCCCCCCTTGCGGGAGTCTACGAGCAGTACTTC. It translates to CASSSPLAGVYEQYF.

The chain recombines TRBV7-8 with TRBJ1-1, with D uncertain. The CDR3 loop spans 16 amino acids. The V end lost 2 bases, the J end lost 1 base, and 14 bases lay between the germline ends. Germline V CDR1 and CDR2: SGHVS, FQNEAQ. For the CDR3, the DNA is TGTGCCAGCAGCTTATACGTGAACACGGCGAACACTGAAGCTTTCTTT. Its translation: CASSLYVNTANTEAFF. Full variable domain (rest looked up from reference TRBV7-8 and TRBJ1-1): GAGVSQSPRYKVAKRGQDVALRCDPISGHVSLFWYQQALGQGPEFLTYFQNEAQLDKSGLPSDRFFAERPEGSVSTLKIQRTQQEDSAVYLCASSLYVNTANTEAFFGQGTRLTVV.